Shown below are 31 T cell receptor beta chains from a single sample sequenced in a study of cytomegalovirus exposure and HLA in healthy donors. A multiplex PCR was run with 60 Vbeta primers and 13 Jbeta primers. TCRdb keeps only in-frame clones here, not all; method: immunoSEQ multiplex PCR. Here the sample spans around 54,000 clones, roughly 85% being singletons. Sample: PBMCs. These receptor sequences come from a woman aged 18-29 years in good health and CMV-seronegative.

The rearrangement links TRBV10-1 to TRBJ1-6; D gene ambiguous. Between the trimmed V and J ends, which lost 3 bases and 7 bases, there was a span of 10 bases. CDR3 length equals 14 residues. The germline V gene encodes CDR1 WNHNN and CDR2 SYGVQD (reference sequence). The CDR3: CASSETRSNSPLHF. CDR3 nucleotide sequence: TGCGCCAGCAGTGAAACCAGATCGAATTCACCCCTCCACTTT.

This clone was recorded once. The chain links TRBV5-1 to TRBJ2-3, with D tentatively TRBD2 (6 bases). This CDR3 is 16 amino acids long. Trimming removed 2 bases at V and 0 bases at J, with 13 bases between. Germline CDR1 reads SGHRS; CDR2 reads YFSETQ. This chain's CDR3 is CASSFRRGASTDTQYF. DNA for the CDR3: TGCGCCAGCAGCTTCCGGCGGGGAGCTAGCACAGATACGCAGTATTTT.

This clone was observed a handful of times. This chain links TRBV4-2 with TRBJ2-2, with a possible D match to TRBD2 (5 bases). V gave up 1 base and J gave up 3 bases, with 9 bases separating them. From germline, CDR1 is LGHNA and CDR2 YNFKEQ. This CDR3 has 15 residues. Here the CDR3 reads CASSQVLGDTGELFF. CDR3 DNA: TGTGCCAGCAGCCAAGTTCTGGGAGACACCGGGGAGCTGTTTTTT.

This clone was seen a single time. The rearrangement joins TRBV2 to TRBJ1-1; D not resolved. CDR3 size: 12 residues. Germline CDR1 is SNHLY and CDR2 is FYNNEI. V was pared by 1 base and J by 7 bases, with 7 bases between. Here the CDR3 reads CASSEGALEAFF. The CDR3 coding sequence is TGTGCCAGCAGTGAAGGGGCCCTTGAAGCTTTCTTT.

The chain links TRBV7-2 to TRBJ2-5; D uncertain. V was trimmed by 6 bases and J by 2 bases, leaving 16 bases between them. Germline V gives CDR1 SGHTA, CDR2 FQGNSA. This CDR3 has 15 residues. CDR3 DNA: TGTGCCAGCAGGAGCAGAAGTGACATACAAGAGACCCAGTACTTC. Amino acids: CASRSRSDIQETQYF.

For the CDR3, the DNA is TGTGCCAGCAAGCCAGGGAACACCGGGGAGCTGTTTTTT. Translation: CASKPGNTGELFF. The genes are TRBV9 and TRBJ2-2; no reliable D call. The CDR3 sequence is 13 residues long. V gave up 6 bases and J gave up 1 base, with 7 bases separating them. The germline gives CDR1 SGDLS, CDR2 YYNGEE. Supplemented by reference TRBV9 and TRBJ2-2, the full variable domain reads DSGVTQTPKHLITATGQRVTLRCSPRSGDLSVYWYQQSLDQGLQFLIQYYNGEERAKGNILERFSAQQFPDLHSELNLSSLELGDSALYFCASKPGNTGELFFGEGSRLTVL.

The V and J genes are TRBV10-1 and TRBJ1-1; D perhaps matches TRBD1 (6 bases). Trimming took off 0 bases at V and 6 bases at J, with 11 bases between the two ends. CDR3 length: 14 amino acids. Germline lookup yields CDR1 WNHNN and CDR2 SYGVQD (reference sequence). The CDR3 is CASSESGGLAEAFF. The CDR3 DNA reads as TGCGCCAGCAGTGAGTCGGGGGGGCTAGCTGAAGCTTTCTTT.

J is TRBJ1-3 and V is TRBV9; no firm D call. There are 13 residues in the CDR3. Germline CDR1 reads SGDLS; CDR2 reads YYNGEE. Trimming took 0 bases from V and 8 from J, leaving 9 bases between them. The CDR3 bases are TGTGCCAGCAGCGTAGCTGGCCAGGACACCATATATTTT. Translating gives CASSVAGQDTIYF.

As concerns this clone: The junction differs from germline at one of its ends, possibly a read error. The sample carries other DNA sequences with the same CDR3. The V call is TRBV7-2, the J call TRBJ2-1, with 9 bases matching TRBD2. The CDR3 has 15 amino acids. Germline assignment: CDR1 SGHTA and CDR2 FQGNSA. The CDR3 bases are TGCGCCAGCAGCCCGGGACTAGCAGCTCACAATGAGCAGTTCTTC. This gives the protein CASSPGLAAHNEQFF.

V and J are TRBV28 and TRBJ2-3; D possibly corresponds to TRBD2 (6 bases). CDR1 is MDHEN and CDR2 is SYDVKM in the germline V gene. This CDR3 spans 15 amino acids. The ends were cut back, 7 bases at V and 0 bases at J, with 14 bases in the middle. CDR3 sequence (DNA): TGTGCCAGCACTTCAAATGGGGGGAGCACAGATACGCAGTATTTT. Translated, it gives CASTSNGGSTDTQYF. Full variable domain (missing parts from reference TRBV28 and TRBJ2-3): DVKVTQSSRYLVKRTGEKVFLECVQDMDHENMFWYRQDPGLGLRLIYFSYDVKMKEKGDIPEGYSVSREKKERFSLILESASTNQTSMYLCASTSNGGSTDTQYFGPGTRLTVL.

The gene calls are TRBV5-4 and TRBJ2-2; D possibly corresponds to TRBD2 (5 bases). Germline V CDR1 and CDR2: SGHNT, YYREEE (reference sequence). The V and J ends lost 2 bases and 6 bases respectively, with 11 bases between them. This CDR3 comprises 14 residues. The CDR3 sequence is CASSFGVAAGELFF. The DNA of the CDR3 is TGTGCCAGCAGCTTCGGGGTCGCCGCCGGGGAGCTGTTTTTT.

This rearrangement joins TRBV10-3 to TRBJ2-1, with TRBD1 as a possible D gene (5 bases). The CDR3 loop spans 13 amino acids. The ends were cut back, 6 bases at V and 4 bases at J, with 10 bases in the middle. CDR1 and CDR2 from the germline V gene are ENHRY and SYGVKD. The CDR3 reads CAISPDRYNEQFF. The CDR3 coding sequence is TGTGCCATCAGCCCAGACAGATACAATGAGCAGTTCTTC.

The chain's CDR3 is CASSKTGVYGYTF. For the CDR3, the DNA is TGTGCCAGCAGCAAAACAGGGGTCTATGGCTACACCTTC. The J gene is TRBJ1-2, the V gene TRBV28; 7 nucleotides match TRBD1. V lost 6 bases and J lost 4; bases outside the gene matches: 5. The germline gives CDR1 MDHEN, CDR2 SYDVKM. The CDR3 spans 13 residues.

The rearrangement links TRBV18 to TRBJ1-6, with TRBD1 identical over 9 bases. Germline loops: CDR1 KGHSH, CDR2 LQKENI. The length of the CDR3 is 15 residues. V shed 4 bases, J shed 8 bases, and the junction held 6 bases outside the gene matches. CDR3 loop: CASSLGQGRHSPLHF. The CDR3 coding sequence is TGTGCCAGCTCACTAGGACAGGGGAGGCATTCACCCCTCCACTTT.

The rearrangement links TRBV7-3 to TRBJ2-5; 11 nucleotides align to TRBD1. The CDR3 totals 16 residues. With 4 bases clipped from V and 3 bases from J, the junction kept 7 bases outside the gene matches. The germline CDR1 and CDR2 sequences are SGHTA and FQGTGA. The CDR3 DNA reads TGTGCCAGCAGCTCCCCCCCGGGACAGGGGGAAGAGACCCAGTACTTC. This gives the protein CASSSPPGQGEETQYF.

The V call is TRBV28, the J call TRBJ2-7; 8 bases agree with TRBD2. Looked up from germline, CDR1 is MDHEN and CDR2 is SYDVKM. V dropped 6 bases and J dropped 0; count of bases not matched to a gene: 7. This CDR3 has 15 residues. Here the CDR3 DNA reads TGTGCCAGCAGCCCACTAGCGGATAGCTCCTACGAGCAGTACTTC. Encoded protein: CASSPLADSSYEQYF.

The chain employs TRBV30 and TRBJ2-2; perhaps TRBD2 as D (5 bases). Per germline, CDR1 GTSNPN and CDR2 SVGIG (reference sequence). The CDR3 runs to 15 residues. V dropped 2 bases and J dropped 3 bases, with 13 bases sitting between them. The CDR3 nucleotides read TGTGCCTGGAGTAAAGAGGGTTCGGACACCGGGGAGCTGTTTTTT. The encoded protein is CAWSKEGSDTGELFF.

The rearrangement uses TRBV11-2 and TRBJ1-3; D unclear. Germline lookup yields CDR1 SGHAT and CDR2 FQNNGV. The length of the CDR3 is 16 residues. V lost 2 bases, J lost 3 bases, and 14 bases lay in between. In nucleotides, the CDR3 is TGTGCCAGCAGCTTATTCGGGCCTGGAGGTGGAAACACCATATATTTT. Protein: CASSLFGPGGGNTIYF.

CDR3: CASRGGNSPLHF. The CDR3 nucleotides are TGTGCCAGCCGAGGTGGGAATTCACCCCTCCACTTT. J is TRBJ1-6 and V is TRBV19; D is ambiguous. Germline V gives CDR1 LNHDA, CDR2 SQIVND (reference sequence). The ends were cut back, 9 bases at V and 7 bases at J, with 10 bases in the middle. The CDR3 spans 12 residues.

CDR3 sequence (DNA): TGTGCCAGCAGTTTATGGGGCACCAGGAGCAATCAGCCCCAGCATTTT. It encodes CASSLWGTRSNQPQHF. The J gene is TRBJ1-5, the V gene TRBV28, with D hard to call. V was shortened by 0 bases and J by 1 base, with 10 bases between the two germline ends. This CDR3 region has 16 residues. Per germline, CDR1 MDHEN and CDR2 SYDVKM.

V usage is TRBV30 and J usage is TRBJ2-3, with D maybe TRBD2 (6 bases). V lost 4 bases and J 1 base, leaving 12 bases between the germline ends. Germline V CDR1 and CDR2: GTSNPN, SVGIG (reference sequence). This CDR3 spans 14 amino acids. The CDR3 region is CAWNGRDRTDTQYF. The CDR3 DNA reads as TGTGCCTGGAATGGGCGGGACCGCACAGATACGCAGTATTTT. The full variable domain, completed using reference TRBV30 and TRBJ2-3, is SQTIHQWPATLVQPVGSPLSLECTVEGTSNPNLYWYRQAAGRGLQLLFYSVGIGQISSEVPQNLSASRPQDRQFILSSKKLLLSDSGFYLCAWNGRDRTDTQYFGPGTRLTVL.

A few counts support this clone. The J gene is TRBJ1-2, the V gene TRBV4-2, with 8 bases matching TRBD1. Losses at the gene ends were 2 bases for V and 8 bases for J; bases not matched to a gene: 13. Germline V lookup: CDR1 LGHNA, CDR2 YNFKEQ. The CDR3 totals 16 residues. CDR3 sequence reads: CASSQRIQGEYPGYTF. Here the CDR3 DNA reads TGTGCCAGCAGCCAAAGAATACAGGGGGAGTACCCGGGCTACACCTTC.

V is TRBV5-1 and J is TRBJ2-3, with 7 nucleotides matching TRBD1. The CDR3 has 13 amino acids. The trim removed 4 bases at V and 9 bases at J, leaving 8 bases unmatched. The germline gives CDR1 SGHRS, CDR2 YFSETQ. CDR3 residues: CASSLRQGETQYF. The CDR3 nucleotides are TGCGCCAGCAGCCTACGACAGGGAGAAACGCAGTATTTT.

This chain connects TRBV5-6 to TRBJ1-1, with 7 bases fitting TRBD1. CDR1 is SGHDT, CDR2 YYEEEE, per germline. Trimming at V came to 0 bases and at J to 0 bases, leaving 8 bases not matched to a gene. The CDR3 is made up of 17 amino acids. The CDR3 loop is CASSLAGRGRLNTEAFF. In nucleotides, the CDR3 is TGTGCCAGCAGCTTGGCCGGGAGGGGGCGGCTGAACACTGAAGCTTTCTTT.

The chain is built from TRBV1 and TRBJ2-1; the DNA was not used to check the table's D call, TRBD2. TRBV1 is a pseudogene locus. The CDR3 extends over 18 amino acids. CDR3 DNA: TGCACCAGCAGCCAAGCTCCTAGGAGCGGGAGACCCTACAATGAGCAGTTCTTC. Its protein is CTSSQAPRSGRPYNEQFF.

Remarks on this clone: Sequence at one end of the junction differs from germline and may be a read error. The chain carries TRBV2 and TRBJ2-4; 10 nucleotides align to TRBD2. Germline CDR1 and CDR2: SNHLY and FYNNEI. The CDR3 sequence is 17 residues long. The CDR3 is CASSGVSGLADKNSQYF. Written as DNA, the CDR3 is TGTGCCAGCAGTGGGGTCAGTGGACTAGCGGATAAAAACAGTCAGTACTTC.

The chain carries TRBV2 and TRBJ2-1; perhaps TRBD2 as D (6 bases). V dropped 10 bases and J dropped 6 bases, with 13 bases sitting between them. CDR1 is SNHLY and CDR2 is FYNNEI in the germline V gene. The CDR3 runs 12 residues. The CDR3 region has the DNA TGTGCCACCGGAAGTAGCGGCAATGAGCAGTTCTTC. Protein product: CATGSSGNEQFF.

The chain combines TRBV6-5 with TRBJ2-7; 7 bases are a match to TRBD2. Trimming cost V 6 bases and J 3 bases; bases outside gene matches: 8. Germline lookup yields CDR1 MNHEY and CDR2 SVGAGI. The CDR3 has 14 amino acids. CDR3 sequence: CASSARTGGYEQYF. For the CDR3, the DNA is TGTGCCAGCAGCGCCCGGACGGGGGGCTACGAGCAGTACTTC.

The chain joins TRBV6-4 to TRBJ2-3, with TRBD2 matching 7 bases. Germline CDR1 reads MRHNA; CDR2 reads SNTAGT. The V and J ends lost 0 bases and 3 bases, in that order; junction bases with no gene match: 9. The CDR3 length is 17 residues. The CDR3 DNA sequence: TGTGCCAGCAGTGACTCGCCTAGCGGCCTATTTACAGATACGCAGTATTTT. Its protein is CASSDSPSGLFTDTQYF.

Written as DNA, the CDR3 is TGCGCCAGCAGCCTATCGAATTTGAGAGATGGCTACACCTTC. Protein: CASSLSNLRDGYTF. The chain joins TRBV5-1 to TRBJ1-2; D ambiguous. The V and J ends lost 4 bases and 6 bases respectively, with 16 bases between them. Germline values: CDR1 SGHRS, CDR2 YFSETQ. The CDR3 sequence is 14 residues long.

The gene calls are TRBV6-1 and TRBJ1-4, with D possibly TRBD1 on 5 matching bases. V gave up 0 bases and J gave up 3 bases, with 8 bases separating them. Looked up from germline, CDR1 is MNHNS and CDR2 is SASEGT. The CDR3 is made up of 15 amino acids. The CDR3 nucleotides are TGTGCCAGCAGTGAAGCGAAGGGGCCTAATGAAAAACTGTTTTTT. This gives the protein CASSEAKGPNEKLFF.